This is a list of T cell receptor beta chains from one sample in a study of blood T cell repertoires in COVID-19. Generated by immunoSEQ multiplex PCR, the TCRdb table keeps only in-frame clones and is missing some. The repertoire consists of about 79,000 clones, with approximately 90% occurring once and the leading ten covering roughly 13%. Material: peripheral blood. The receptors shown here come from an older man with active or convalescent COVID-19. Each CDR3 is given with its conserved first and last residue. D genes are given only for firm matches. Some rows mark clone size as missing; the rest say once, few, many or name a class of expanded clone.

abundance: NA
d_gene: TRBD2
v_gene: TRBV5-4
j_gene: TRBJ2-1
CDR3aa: CASSLSGRGTYNEQFF
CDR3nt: TGTGCCAGCAGCCTAAGCGGGAGGGGAACCTACAATGAGCAGTTCTTC

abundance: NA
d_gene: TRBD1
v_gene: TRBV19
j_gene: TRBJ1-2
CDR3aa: CASSRTGYYGYTF
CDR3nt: TGTGCCAGTAGTAGGACAGGTTATTATGGCTACACCTTC

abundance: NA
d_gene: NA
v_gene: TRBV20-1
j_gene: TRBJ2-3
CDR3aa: CSATRDTQYF
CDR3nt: TGCAGTGCTACTAGAGATACGCAGTATTTT

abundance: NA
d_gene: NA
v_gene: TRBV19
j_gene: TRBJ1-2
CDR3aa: CASSIQDYGYTF
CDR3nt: TGTGCCAGTAGTATTCAGGACTATGGCTACACCTTC

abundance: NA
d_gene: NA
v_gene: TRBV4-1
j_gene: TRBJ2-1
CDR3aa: CASSQGERPRGSNEQFF
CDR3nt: TGCGCCAGCAGCCAAGGGGAGAGACCCAGGGGATCAAATGAGCAGTTCTTC

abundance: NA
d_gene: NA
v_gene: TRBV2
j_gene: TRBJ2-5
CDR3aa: CASSLPGGGETQYF
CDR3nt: TGTGCCAGCAGTCTGCCGGGGGGCGGGGAGACCCAGTACTTC

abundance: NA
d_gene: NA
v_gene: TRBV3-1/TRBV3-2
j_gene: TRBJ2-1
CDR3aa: CASSQEGADAVAFF
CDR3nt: TGTGCCAGCAGCCAAGAAGGGGCTGATGCCGTAGCGTTCTTC

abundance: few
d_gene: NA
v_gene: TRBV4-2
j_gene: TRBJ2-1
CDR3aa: CASSQGIGAVNEQFF
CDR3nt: TGTGCCAGCAGCCAAGGAATAGGGGCGGTCAATGAGCAGTTCTTC

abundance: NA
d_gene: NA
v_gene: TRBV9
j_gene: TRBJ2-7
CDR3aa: CASSVTPTSSYEQYF
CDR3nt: TGTGCCAGCAGCGTAACCCCGACTAGCTCCTACGAGCAGTACTTC

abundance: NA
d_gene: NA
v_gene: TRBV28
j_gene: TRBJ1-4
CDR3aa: CASSPGGTPTNEKLFF
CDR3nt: TGTGCCAGCAGCCCTGGTGGGACACCAACTAATGAAAAACTGTTTTTT

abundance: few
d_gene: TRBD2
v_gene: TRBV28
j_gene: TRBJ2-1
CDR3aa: CASSPFWGLAGGGVYNEQFF
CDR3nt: TGTGCCAGCAGCCCTTTTTGGGGACTAGCGGGAGGGGGGGTCTACAATGAGCAGTTCTTC

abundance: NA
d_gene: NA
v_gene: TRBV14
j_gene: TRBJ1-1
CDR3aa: CASKRAGAVTEAFF
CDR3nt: TGTGCCAGCAAAAGGGCAGGGGCGGTCACTGAAGCTTTCTTT

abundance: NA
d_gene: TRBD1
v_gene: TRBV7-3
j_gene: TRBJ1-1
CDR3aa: CASSWTGGDTEAFF
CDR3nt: TGTGCCAGCAGCTGGACAGGGGGGGACACTGAAGCTTTCTTT

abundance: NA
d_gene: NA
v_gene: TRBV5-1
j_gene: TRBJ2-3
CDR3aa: CASSERSTDTQYF
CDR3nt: TGCGCCAGCAGCGAACGGAGCACAGATACGCAGTATTTT

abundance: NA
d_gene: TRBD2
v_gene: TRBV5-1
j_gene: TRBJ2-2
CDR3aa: CASSYLAGKSGELFF
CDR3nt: TGCGCCAGCAGCTATCTAGCGGGAAAGTCCGGGGAGCTGTTTTTT

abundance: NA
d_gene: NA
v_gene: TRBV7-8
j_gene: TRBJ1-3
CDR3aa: CASSSAPGQLLTSSGNTIYF
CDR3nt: TGTGCCAGCAGCTCAGCCCCGGGACAATTACTCACCTCCTCTGGAAACACCATATATTTT

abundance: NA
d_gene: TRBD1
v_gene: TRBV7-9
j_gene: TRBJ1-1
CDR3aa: CASRGTGGSSEAFF
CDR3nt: TGTGCCAGCCGCGGGACAGGGGGCTCTTCTGAAGCTTTCTTT

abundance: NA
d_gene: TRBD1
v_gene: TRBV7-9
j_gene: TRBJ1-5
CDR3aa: CASSRQGADQPQHF
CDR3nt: TGTGCCAGCAGCCGCCAGGGGGCGGACCAGCCCCAGCATTTT

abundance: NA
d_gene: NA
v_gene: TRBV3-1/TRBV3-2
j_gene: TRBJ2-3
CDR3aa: CASSPFQGIGDTQYF
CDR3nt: TGTGCCAGCAGCCCTTTCCAGGGGATTGGAGATACGCAGTATTTT

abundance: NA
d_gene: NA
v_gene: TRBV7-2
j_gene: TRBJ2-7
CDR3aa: CASSLIGPGDYEQYF
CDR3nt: TGTGCCAGCAGCTTAATCGGGCCGGGGGACTACGAGCAGTACTTC

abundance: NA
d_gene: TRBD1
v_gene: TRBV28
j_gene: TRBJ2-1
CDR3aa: CASRTGGVNEQFF
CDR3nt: TGTGCCAGCAGGACAGGGGGTGTCAATGAGCAGTTCTTC

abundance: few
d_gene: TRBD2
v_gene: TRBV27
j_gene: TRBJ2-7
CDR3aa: CASSSPLRTSGSYEQYF
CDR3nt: TGTGCCAGCAGTTCCCCTCTTAGGACTAGCGGCTCCTACGAGCAGTACTTC

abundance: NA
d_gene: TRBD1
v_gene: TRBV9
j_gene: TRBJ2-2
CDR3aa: CASSVGGGWTGELFF
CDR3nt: TGTGCCAGCAGCGTAGGAGGGGGCTGGACCGGGGAGCTGTTTTTT

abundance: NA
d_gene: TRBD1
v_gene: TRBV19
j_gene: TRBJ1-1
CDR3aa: CASSTRQGLAEAFF
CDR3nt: TGTGCCAGTAGTACCCGACAGGGGTTGGCTGAAGCTTTCTTT

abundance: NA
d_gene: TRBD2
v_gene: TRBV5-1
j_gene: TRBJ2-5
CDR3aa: CASSGLAGEETQYF
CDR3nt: TGCGCCAGCAGTGGCCTAGCGGGAGAAGAGACCCAGTACTTC

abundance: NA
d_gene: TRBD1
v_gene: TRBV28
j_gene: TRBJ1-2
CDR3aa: CASSLIAGRGDGYTF
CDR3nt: TGTGCCAGCAGTTTAATCGCGGGCAGGGGGGATGGCTACACCTTC

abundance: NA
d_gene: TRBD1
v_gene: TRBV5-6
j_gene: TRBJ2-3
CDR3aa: CASSKGQGGTDTQYF
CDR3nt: TGTGCCAGCAGCAAGGGACAGGGCGGCACAGATACGCAGTATTTT

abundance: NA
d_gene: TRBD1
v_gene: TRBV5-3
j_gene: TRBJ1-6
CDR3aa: CARSSRGQGPCMGHSPLHF
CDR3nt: TGTGCCAGAAGCTCTAGGGGACAGGGGCCTTGCATGGGCCATTCACCCCTCCACTTT

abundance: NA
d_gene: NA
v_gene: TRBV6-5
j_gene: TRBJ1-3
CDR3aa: CASSFEYLSSGNTIYF
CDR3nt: TGTGCCAGCAGTTTCGAATACTTGAGCTCTGGAAACACCATATATTTT

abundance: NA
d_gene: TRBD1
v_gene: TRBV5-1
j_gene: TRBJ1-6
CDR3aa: CASSNRGGGLNSPLHF
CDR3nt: TGCGCCAGCAGCAACAGGGGCGGAGGGTTGAATTCACCCCTCCACTTT

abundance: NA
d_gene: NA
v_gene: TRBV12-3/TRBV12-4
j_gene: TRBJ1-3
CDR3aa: CASILGGGNTIYF
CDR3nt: TGTGCCAGCATCTTGGGGGGTGGAAACACCATATATTTT

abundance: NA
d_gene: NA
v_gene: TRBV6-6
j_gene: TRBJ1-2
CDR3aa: CASTGRDYYGYTF
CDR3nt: TGTGCCAGCACAGGTCGGGATTACTATGGCTACACCTTC

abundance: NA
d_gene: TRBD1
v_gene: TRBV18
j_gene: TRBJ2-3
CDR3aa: CASSPGQATQYF
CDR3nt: TGTGCCAGCTCACCGGGACAGGCGACGCAGTATTTT

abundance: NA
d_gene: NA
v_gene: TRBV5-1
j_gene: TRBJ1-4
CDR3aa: CASSLADSPNEKLFF
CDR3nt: TGCGCCAGCAGCTTGGCTGACAGCCCAAATGAAAAACTGTTTTTT

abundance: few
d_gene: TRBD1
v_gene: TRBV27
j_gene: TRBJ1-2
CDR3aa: CASRRDSSNYGYTF
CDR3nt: TGTGCCAGCAGACGGGACAGCAGTAACTATGGCTACACCTTC

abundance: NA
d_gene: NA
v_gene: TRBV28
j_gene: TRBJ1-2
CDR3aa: CASRGSTGIYGDGYTF
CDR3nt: TGTGCCAGCAGGGGCTCAACAGGGATATATGGAGATGGCTACACCTTC

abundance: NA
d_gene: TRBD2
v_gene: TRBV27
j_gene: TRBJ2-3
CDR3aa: CASSLGSGKTDTQYF
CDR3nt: TGTGCCAGCAGTTTAGGTAGCGGGAAAACAGATACGCAGTATTTT

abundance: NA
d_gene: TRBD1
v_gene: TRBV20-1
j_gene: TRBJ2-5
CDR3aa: CSASEGAQETQYF
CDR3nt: TGCAGTGCTAGTGAGGGGGCCCAAGAGACCCAGTACTTC

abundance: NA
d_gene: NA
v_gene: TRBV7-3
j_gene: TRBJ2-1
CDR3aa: CASSLTLAGKGGEQFF
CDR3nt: TGTGCCAGCAGCTTAACGTTAGCAGGGAAAGGTGGTGAGCAGTTCTTC

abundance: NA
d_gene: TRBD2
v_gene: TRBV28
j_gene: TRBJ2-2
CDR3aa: CAGSPPGLAGNTGELFF
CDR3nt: TGTGCCGGCAGTCCCCCAGGACTAGCGGGTAACACCGGGGAGCTGTTTTTT